This passage covers 23 T cell receptor beta chains from one sample sequenced in a study of blood T cell repertoires in COVID-19 (dated by TCRdb to the early 2020s). Receptors were amplified or captured by the immunoSEQ multiplex PCR assay. TCRdb limited this immuneACCESS table to in-frame rearrangements with V and J called. A share of clones is missing; checked studies link under half to unresolved V genes, and the rest is unexplained. The sample table contains about 380,000 clones; only one count was recorded for around 90% of them. Of the sample, 1.2% is held by the ten largest clones. Sequencing was carried out using PBMCs or T cells enriched from blood (not recorded which). These receptors all stem from a young woman who had recovered from COVID-19.

This chain connects TRBV6-5 to TRBJ1-2; 8 positions agree with TRBD1. Germline CDR1 reads MNHEY; CDR2 reads SVGAGI. With V trimmed by 7 bases and J by 4 bases, 5 bases remained unmatched. This CDR3 is built from 13 residues. CDR3 nucleotide sequence: TGTGCCAGCAATGGACAGGGCGGCTATGGCTACACCTTC. Protein: CASNGQGGYGYTF.

The rearrangement links TRBV5-1 to TRBJ2-7; 12 positions agree with TRBD1. In germline, CDR1 is SGHRS, CDR2 YFSETQ. The V segment lost 4 bases and the J segment 6 bases; nucleotides outside the gene matches: 5. The CDR3 has 14 residues. This CDR3 reads CASSLGTGGREQYF. The CDR3 region has the DNA TGCGCCAGCAGCCTAGGGACAGGGGGCCGCGAGCAGTACTTC.

The CDR3 DNA reads as TGCAGCGTGGCCGGACAGGGTACTTACGAGCAGTACTTC. Protein product: CSVAGQGTYEQYF. The rearrangement joins TRBV29-1 to TRBJ2-7; 8 bases are shared with TRBD1. This CDR3 has 13 residues. The germline CDR1 and CDR2 sequences are SQVTM and ANQGSEA. Losses at the gene ends were 6 bases for V and 4 bases for J; bases not matched to a gene: 8.

The rearrangement uses TRBV18 and TRBJ1-1; weak D call: TRBD1 (5 bases). This CDR3 contains 14 residues. Trimming stripped 3 bases from V and 1 base from J, with 9 bases between. CDR1 is KGHSH, CDR2 LQKENI, per germline. CDR3 loop: CASSPSGPNTEAFF. The DNA for the CDR3 is TGTGCCAGCTCACCCTCAGGGCCGAACACTGAAGCTTTCTTT.

This chain uses TRBV5-4 with TRBJ2-1; D is possibly TRBD2 (6 bases). Deletions cut 3 bases from V and 5 bases from J, with 9 bases between. The CDR3 is 13 residues long. Germline-derived CDR1 and CDR2 are SGHNT and YYREEE (reference sequence). The CDR3 region is CASSSGLDNEQFF. CDR3 bases: TGTGCCAGCAGCTCGGGACTTGACAATGAGCAGTTCTTC.

V usage is TRBV6-1 and J usage is TRBJ1-4, with D perhaps TRBD1 (5 bases). This CDR3 spans 14 amino acids. Trimming removed 1 base at V and 6 bases at J, with 9 bases between. Germline loops: CDR1 MNHNS, CDR2 SASEGT. CDR3 coding DNA: TGTGCCAGCAGTGAAGGGGTCAGGGATGAAAAACTGTTTTTT. It yields the protein CASSEGVRDEKLFF.

The V call is TRBV6-2 or TRBV6-3, the J call TRBJ1-5; TRBD1 might be the D (5 bases). CDR1 and CDR2 from the germline V gene are MNHEY and SVGEGT. The CDR3 totals 15 residues. V was trimmed by 4 bases and J by 1 base, leaving 11 bases between them. The CDR3 loop reads CASSLGLLSNQPQHF. For the CDR3, the DNA is TGTGCCAGCAGTTTGGGACTTTTGAGCAATCAGCCCCAGCATTTT.

The chain has TRBV6-4 and TRBJ1-6, with TRBD1 identical over 8 bases. The CDR3 loop spans 14 amino acids. J was trimmed by 9 bases and V by 4 bases; bases with no gene match: 5. CDR1 is MRHNA and CDR2 is SNTAGT in the germline V gene. CDR3 region: CASSVDRGGSPLHF. For the CDR3, the DNA is TGTGCCAGCAGTGTCGACAGGGGTGGTTCACCCCTCCACTTT.

About this clone itself: The junction departs from germline at one end; a sequencing error may be responsible. The V gene is TRBV28, the J gene TRBJ1-2, with a possible D match to TRBD1 (5 bases). CDR1 and CDR2 (germline): MDHEN, SYDVKM. CDR3 length: 12 residues. The CDR3 is CASSLGEAGLAF. The CDR3 coding sequence is TGTGCCAGCAGTTTAGGGGAAGCAGGGTTGGCCTTC.

This chain uses TRBV5-1 with TRBJ1-2; the D gene is possibly TRBD1 (5 bases). The CDR3 runs 14 residues. Germline values: CDR1 SGHRS, CDR2 YFSETQ. V was shortened by 0 bases and J by 6 bases, with 12 bases between the two germline ends. CDR3 residues: CASSLAQGNDGYTF. In DNA form, the CDR3 reads TGCGCCAGCAGCTTGGCTCAGGGAAACGATGGCTACACCTTC.

Details on this clone: Distinct nucleotide sequences in the sample also encode this CDR3. This chain uses TRBV30 with TRBJ1-6; 9 nucleotides line up with TRBD1. Germline V gene lookup returns CDR1 GTSNPN and CDR2 SVGIG (reference sequence). The length of the CDR3 is 15 residues. The J segment lost 7 bases and the V segment lost 3 bases, leaving 7 bases of the junction unmatched. The CDR3 reads CAWSLPGQGNSPLHF. CDR3 coding DNA: TGTGCCTGGAGCCTCCCGGGACAGGGAAATTCACCCCTCCACTTT.

The J gene is TRBJ1-4, the V gene TRBV5-6; D uncertain. Germline CDR1 SGHDT, CDR2 YYEEEE. Trimming cost V 0 bases and J 8 bases, with 14 bases left between them. There are 15 residues in the CDR3. DNA for the CDR3: TGTGCCAGCAGCTTGGGAGGTTCGCTGAGGGAAAAACTGTTTTTT. Protein product: CASSLGGSLREKLFF. The variable domain in full, with the rest retrieved from reference TRBV5-6 and TRBJ1-4, is DAGVTQSPTHLIKTRGQQVTLRCSPKSGHDTVSWYQQALGQGPQFIFQYYEEEERQRGNFPDRFSGHQFPNYSSELNVNALLLGDSALYLCASSLGGSLREKLFFGSGTQLSVL.

The chain is built from TRBV5-1 and TRBJ1-1; D perhaps matches TRBD1 (5 bases). The CDR3 has 14 residues. Germline CDR1 reads SGHRS; CDR2 reads YFSETQ. V lost 4 bases, J lost 4 bases, and 14 bases lay in between. CDR3: CASSRGGRGTEAFF. In DNA, the CDR3 is TGCGCCAGCAGCCGGGGTGGGAGGGGCACTGAAGCTTTCTTT.

The gene calls are TRBV28 and TRBJ1-2; D not resolved. CDR3 length: 15 residues. Between the trimmed V and J ends, which lost 5 bases and 4 bases, there was a span of 17 bases. Germline V gene sequence: CDR1 MDHEN, CDR2 SYDVKM. The CDR3 loop is CASSPPLGRPYGYTF. CDR3 DNA sequence: TGTGCCAGCAGTCCCCCGCTGGGCAGACCCTATGGCTACACCTTC.

The count of this clone is one. The chain is built from TRBV7-9 and TRBJ2-3; perhaps TRBD1 as D (6 bases). Germline assignment: CDR1 SEHNR and CDR2 FQNEAQ (reference sequence). Trimming shortened V by 4 bases and J by 3 bases, and 17 bases separated the two germline ends. CDR3 size: 16 residues. This chain's CDR3 is CASSSYRDTFTDTQYF. The CDR3 nucleotides are TGTGCCAGCAGCTCCTACCGGGACACTTTTACAGATACGCAGTATTTT.

The genes are TRBV4-1 and TRBJ1-1; D is possibly TRBD1 (6 bases). Germline lookup yields CDR1 MGHRA and CDR2 YSYEKL. This CDR3 region has 13 residues. Trimming shortened V by 0 bases and J by 11 bases, and 13 bases separated the two germline ends. Written as DNA, the CDR3 is TGCGCCAGCAGCCAAGATCCGGGGGGCTTTGCTTTCTTT. Translated: CASSQDPGGFAFF.

The chain employs TRBV2 and TRBJ2-7; 9 bases line up with TRBD2. Germline values: CDR1 SNHLY, CDR2 FYNNEI. Losses at the gene ends were 5 bases for V and 6 bases for J; bases not matched to a gene: 5. CDR3 size: 13 residues. The CDR3 reads CASSMGLATEQYF. In nucleotides, the CDR3 is TGTGCCAGCAGTATGGGACTAGCAACCGAGCAGTACTTC.

This clone was recorded once. The chain couples TRBV6-5 to TRBJ1-3; a weak D match, TRBD1 (5 bases). Germline V gene data show CDR1 as MNHEY and CDR2 as SVGAGI. This CDR3 has 13 amino acids. V dropped 8 bases and J dropped 4 bases, with 12 bases sitting between them. The CDR3 DNA reads TGTGCCAGCGAAACAAACAGGGGAAACACCATATATTTT. Its translation is CASETNRGNTIYF.

The rearrangement uses TRBV2 and TRBJ1-2; D is unresolved. Germline lookup yields CDR1 SNHLY and CDR2 FYNNEI. The CDR3 is 12 amino acids. V lost 1 base, J lost 8 bases, and 8 bases lay in between. The CDR3 coding sequence is TGTGCCAGCAGTGAAGACGTCGGGGGCTACACCTTC. Its protein is CASSEDVGGYTF.

In this sample, this clone turned up once. The chain uses TRBV2 and TRBJ1-4, with 9 bases that match TRBD1. V shed 4 bases and J 4 bases; nucleotides not matched to a gene: 7. CDR1 and CDR2 (germline): SNHLY, FYNNEI. CDR3 size: 16 residues. The CDR3 DNA follows: TGTGCCAGCAGTGCACACAGGGGGCAAAATAATGAAAAACTGTTTTTT. It translates to CASSAHRGQNNEKLFF.

The rearrangement joins TRBV19 to TRBJ2-7; tentative D call: TRBD1 (5 bases). Germline assignment: CDR1 LNHDA and CDR2 SQIVND (reference sequence). This CDR3 contains 15 residues. V lost 6 bases and J 2 bases, leaving 17 bases between the germline ends. The CDR3 loop is CASSQRARAPYEQYF. CDR3 sequence (DNA): TGTGCCAGTAGCCAACGGGCCAGGGCTCCCTACGAGCAGTACTTC.

The J gene is TRBJ2-5, the V gene TRBV10-3; 8 bases line up with TRBD1. The ends lost 6 bases at V and 4 bases at J; junction bases unmatched: 10. The CDR3 runs to 15 residues. Germline CDR1 ENHRY, CDR2 SYGVKD. As DNA, the CDR3 is TGTGCCATCAGCCTAATGACAGGGGCCCTAGAGACCCAGTACTTC. The encoded protein is CAISLMTGALETQYF.

V is TRBV6-2 or TRBV6-3 and J is TRBJ2-7; 10 nucleotides align to TRBD1. Trimming cost V 0 bases and J 3 bases; bases outside gene matches: 5. CDR1 MNHEY and CDR2 SVGEGT come from the germline V gene. The CDR3 runs to 16 residues. CDR3 protein: CASSYSDDRGHYEQYF. The CDR3 DNA reads as TGTGCCAGCAGTTACTCGGATGACAGGGGGCACTACGAGCAGTACTTC.